What follows is one T cell receptor (beta chain) and its context. Its antigen is unidentified. The sample comes from a study of shared clonotypes between healthy human individuals. Findings and limits, study-wide: An anticipated effect of sequencing depth on clonotype sharing among donors was recognized.

Genomic DNA of every subset was divided equally among multiple immunoSEQ plates. Using ten immunoSEQ deep assay plates, investigators sequenced unsorted PBMC DNA. Original processing methods: Filtering differed for immunoSEQ, which gave only junction sequences without quality scores. The table came from immunoSEQ multiplex PCR; TCRdb's copy has only in-frame clones and leaves some out. V, J and clone size are those of that table, while D and trimming were read from the DNA. The sample yields some 530,000 clones, around 73% seen once. Looked up from germline, CDR1 is GTSNPN and CDR2 is SVGIG (reference sequence). The length of the CDR3 is 16 residues. Trimming left V 1 base short and J 4 bases short, with 16 bases between.

The genes are TRBV30 and TRBJ2-2, with D uncertain. The specimen was PBMCs. The receptor was derived from a woman in her 40s in good health. Some clones in this sample may be carry-over from other donors' samples. Here the CDR3 reads CAWSASVARGTGELFF. The CDR3 region has the DNA TGTGCCTGGAGTGCCTCGGTGGCCCGAGGCACCGGGGAGCTGTTTTTT.